These T cell receptor beta chains were read from a single sample in a study of TIL therapy for anti-PD-1-resistant metastatic lung cancer. Repertoires were generated with immunoSEQ multiplex PCR, while TCRdb's copy carries only in-frame clones and drops some. The profile shows just over 20,000 clones, around 81% of them singletons. Sequenced here: blood, sampled at baseline. These receptor sequences come from a person aged 25-85 years with non-small cell lung cancer. CDR3s include the opening cysteine and the closing phenylalanine or tryptophan. The D gene is left open where the match is weak. Clone size is stated in some rows and not others, as once, few, many or a class when expanded.

CDR3nt: TGTGCCAGCAACCTAGGGGGGTCCTACAATGAGCAGTTCTTC
CDR3aa: CASNLGGSYNEQFF
j_gene: TRBJ2-1
v_gene: TRBV7-9
abundance: NA
d_gene: NA

CDR3nt: TGTGCCAGCAGCTTCGCCCCGGCCTACGAGCAGTACTTC
CDR3aa: CASSFAPAYEQYF
j_gene: TRBJ2-7
v_gene: TRBV11-2
abundance: NA
d_gene: NA

CDR3nt: TGTGCCACCAGCAGTGGGGGTTTGGACAGCTATGGCTACACCTTC
CDR3aa: CATSSGGLDSYGYTF
j_gene: TRBJ1-2
v_gene: TRBV15
abundance: NA
d_gene: NA

CDR3nt: TGTGCCAGCAGTTTCTCGGGACTAGCGGGAGTTTACGAGCAGTACTTC
CDR3aa: CASSFSGLAGVYEQYF
j_gene: TRBJ2-7
v_gene: TRBV6-5
abundance: NA
d_gene: TRBD2

CDR3nt: TGTGCCAGCAGCGACCCTCAGGGAAACACTGAAGCTTTCTTT
CDR3aa: CASSDPQGNTEAFF
j_gene: TRBJ1-1
v_gene: TRBV5-6
abundance: few
d_gene: NA

CDR3nt: TGTGCCAGCAGTTTATTGTCAGGGGTAAAGGAAAAACTGTTTTTT
CDR3aa: CASSLLSGVKEKLFF
j_gene: TRBJ1-4
v_gene: TRBV27
abundance: NA
d_gene: NA

CDR3nt: TGTGCCAGCAGCTCCGGGTCAGTCCTGAACACCGGGGAGCTGTTTTTT
CDR3aa: CASSSGSVLNTGELFF
j_gene: TRBJ2-2
v_gene: TRBV7-2
abundance: NA
d_gene: NA